A selection of T cell receptor beta chains follows, all from one sample in a study of Graves' ophthalmopathy and Graves' hyperthyroidism. Using its own MiXCR run on the multiplex PCR reads, TCRdb lists one record per CDR3 protein. The top ten hold roughly 10% of the sample, which has about 480,000 distinct CDR3 sequences, around 15% seen once. Input material: blood. These receptors all come from a woman under 40 with Graves' ophthalmopathy. Both conserved end residues are part of each CDR3. Fields, in order: V gene, J gene, CDR3 length, clone size, D gene, CDR3 DNA, CDR3 protein. A D gene is named only where the DNA matches it firmly. The size field is filled for only some rows; it gives once, few, many or a size class.

v_call: TRBV2; j_call: TRBJ1-1; cdr3_length: 15; clone_size: many; d_call: .; cdr3_nt: TGTGCCAGCAGGCGGGACGCCGCGGGGAACACTGAAGCTTTCTTT; cdr3_aa: CASRRDAAGNTEAFF
v_call: TRBV15; j_call: TRBJ1-1; cdr3_length: 15; clone_size: few; d_call: TRBD1; cdr3_nt: TGTGCCACCAGCAGAGGCAGGGGGCTTTCGAGTGAAGCTTTCTTT; cdr3_aa: CATSRGRGLSSEAFF
v_call: TRBV19; j_call: TRBJ1-5; cdr3_length: 14; clone_size: few; d_call: .; cdr3_nt: TGTGCCAGTAGCGTCGGACGGGCCAATCAGCCCCAGCATTTT; cdr3_aa: CASSVGRANQPQHF
v_call: TRBV6-1; j_call: TRBJ1-3; cdr3_length: 14; clone_size: many; d_call: .; cdr3_nt: TGTGCCAGCAGTGCGTCTCGCTCTGGAAACACCATATATTTT; cdr3_aa: CASSASRSGNTIYF
v_call: TRBV30; j_call: TRBJ1-6; cdr3_length: 13; clone_size: .; d_call: .; cdr3_nt: TGTGCCTGTACAGGGAACTATAATTCACCCCTCCACTTT; cdr3_aa: CACTGNYNSPLHF
v_call: TRBV6-2/TRBV6-3; j_call: TRBJ2-6; cdr3_length: 19; clone_size: many; d_call: .; cdr3_nt: TGTGCCAGCAGTTCCCCCACAGGCTCCACGGGCTCTGGGGCCAACGTCCTGACTTTC; cdr3_aa: CASSSPTGSTGSGANVLTF
v_call: TRBV7-2; j_call: TRBJ1-6; cdr3_length: 14; clone_size: many; d_call: TRBD1; cdr3_nt: TGTGCCAGCAGCCCCGGGTCAGGGGGTTCACCCCTCCACTTT; cdr3_aa: CASSPGSGGSPLHF
v_call: TRBV7-8; j_call: TRBJ2-7; cdr3_length: 15; clone_size: many; d_call: .; cdr3_nt: TGTGCCAGCAGCTTAGCGGGAACGGTTGCCTACGAGCAGTACTTC; cdr3_aa: CASSLAGTVAYEQYF
v_call: TRBV7-8; j_call: TRBJ2-7; cdr3_length: 14; clone_size: many; d_call: TRBD1; cdr3_nt: TGTGCCAGCAGCTTCGGGACAGGGCTCTACGAGCAGTACTTC; cdr3_aa: CASSFGTGLYEQYF
v_call: TRBV20-1; j_call: TRBJ1-4; cdr3_length: 15; clone_size: .; d_call: .; cdr3_nt: TGCAGTGCAACTGACCGGGGCCGATCTTCGGAAAAACTGTTTTTT; cdr3_aa: CSATDRGRSSEKLFF
v_call: TRBV15; j_call: TRBJ1-2; cdr3_length: 14; clone_size: many; d_call: TRBD1; cdr3_nt: TGTGCCACCAGCAGGTCCAGGGGGGACTATGGCTACACCTTC; cdr3_aa: CATSRSRGDYGYTF
v_call: TRBV28; j_call: TRBJ2-7; cdr3_length: 11; clone_size: many; d_call: .; cdr3_nt: TGTGCCAGCAGTTTAATGGGGAAGGCGTACTTC; cdr3_aa: CASSLMGKAYF
v_call: TRBV20-1; j_call: TRBJ2-2; cdr3_length: 15; clone_size: few; d_call: .; cdr3_nt: TGCAGTGCTAGAGAGTGGAGGGAGGCGACCGGGGAGCTGTTTTTT; cdr3_aa: CSAREWREATGELFF
v_call: TRBV3-1; j_call: TRBJ2-7; cdr3_length: 13; clone_size: .; d_call: .; cdr3_nt: TGTGCCAGCAGCCAGATACTCTCCTACGAGCAGTACTTC; cdr3_aa: CASSQILSYEQYF
v_call: TRBV9; j_call: TRBJ2-5; cdr3_length: 14; clone_size: many; d_call: .; cdr3_nt: TGTGCCAGCAGCGGGGGTAGCGTCGCAGAGACCCAGTACTTC; cdr3_aa: CASSGGSVAETQYF
v_call: TRBV6-5; j_call: TRBJ1-2; cdr3_length: 13; clone_size: many; d_call: TRBD1; cdr3_nt: TGTGCCAGCAGACCAGGGGGGGACTATGGCTACACCTTC; cdr3_aa: CASRPGGDYGYTF
v_call: TRBV30; j_call: TRBJ1-2; cdr3_length: 13; clone_size: few; d_call: .; cdr3_nt: TGTGCCTGGATTGCAGGGGATAGATATGGCTACACCTTC; cdr3_aa: CAWIAGDRYGYTF
v_call: TRBV12-3/TRBV12-4; j_call: TRBJ1-2; cdr3_length: 18; clone_size: many; d_call: .; cdr3_nt: TGTGCCAGCAGTTTTGAGCTATTTCGGGAAGGGAATAACTATGGCAACACCTTC; cdr3_aa: CASSFELFREGNNYGNTF
v_call: TRBV5-1; j_call: TRBJ1-5; cdr3_length: 14; clone_size: many; d_call: TRBD1; cdr3_nt: TGCGCCAGCAGCTTGACGACAGGGTTTCAGCCCCAGCATTTT; cdr3_aa: CASSLTTGFQPQHF
v_call: TRBV20-1; j_call: TRBJ2-7; cdr3_length: 13; clone_size: .; d_call: TRBD1; cdr3_nt: TGCAGTGCTAAATTACAGGGGACCTACGAGCAGTACTTC; cdr3_aa: CSAKLQGTYEQYF
v_call: TRBV28; j_call: TRBJ1-5; cdr3_length: 12; clone_size: few; d_call: .; cdr3_nt: TGTGCCAGTGGCTCGGCCACTCAGCCCCAGCATTTT; cdr3_aa: CASGSATQPQHF
v_call: TRBV12-5; j_call: TRBJ2-5; cdr3_length: 14; clone_size: many; d_call: .; cdr3_nt: TGTGCTAGTGGTTCCCGTCCCCTCAAAGAGACCCAGTACTTC; cdr3_aa: CASGSRPLKETQYF
v_call: TRBV29-1; j_call: TRBJ1-1; cdr3_length: 13; clone_size: many; d_call: .; cdr3_nt: TGCAGCGTTGAGCCTCTCCGAGCGGCTGAAGCTTTCTTT; cdr3_aa: CSVEPLRAAEAFF
v_call: TRBV20-1; j_call: TRBJ2-5; cdr3_length: 14; clone_size: many; d_call: TRBD1; cdr3_nt: TGCAGTGCACTAATGGGACAGGGGCAAGAGACCCAGTACTTC; cdr3_aa: CSALMGQGQETQYF
v_call: TRBV6-2/TRBV6-3; j_call: TRBJ1-2; cdr3_length: 14; clone_size: .; d_call: .; cdr3_nt: TGTGCCAGCAGCCACCCGGACAGAAACTATGGCTACACCTTC; cdr3_aa: CASSHPDRNYGYTF
v_call: TRBV7-6; j_call: TRBJ1-3; cdr3_length: 14; clone_size: .; d_call: TRBD1; cdr3_nt: TGTGCCAGCAGCCTGACAGGGAACGGAAACACCATATATTTT; cdr3_aa: CASSLTGNGNTIYF